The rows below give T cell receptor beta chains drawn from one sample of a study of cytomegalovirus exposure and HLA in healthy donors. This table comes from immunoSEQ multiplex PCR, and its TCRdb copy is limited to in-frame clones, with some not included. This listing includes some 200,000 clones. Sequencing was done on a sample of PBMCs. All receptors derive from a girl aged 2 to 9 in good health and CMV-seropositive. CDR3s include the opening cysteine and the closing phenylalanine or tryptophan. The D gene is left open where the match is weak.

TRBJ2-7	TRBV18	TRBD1	CASSRNRGSRDEQYF	TGTGCCAGCTCACGCAACAGGGGCTCGAGGGACGAGCAGTACTTC
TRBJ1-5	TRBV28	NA	CASMHRDKYQPQHF	TGTGCCAGCATGCACCGGGACAAATATCAGCCCCAGCATTTT
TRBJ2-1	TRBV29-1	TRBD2	CSVPLTSGVSYNEQFF	TGCAGCGTTCCCTTGACTAGCGGCGTCTCCTACAATGAGCAGTTCTTC
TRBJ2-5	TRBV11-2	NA	CASSPPWGDQETQYF	TGTGCCAGCAGCCCTCCATGGGGGGATCAAGAGACCCAGTACTTC
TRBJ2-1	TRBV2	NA	CASSGNSGGYNEQFF	TGTGCCAGCAGTGGTAATAGCGGAGGATACAATGAGCAGTTCTTC
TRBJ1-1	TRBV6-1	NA	CASSEWTNTEAFF	TGTGCCAGCAGTGAATGGACTAACACTGAAGCTTTCTTT
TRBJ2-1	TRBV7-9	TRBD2	CASSYSGTTLGHEQFF	TGTGCCAGCAGCTACTCCGGGACTACCCTGGGCCATGAGCAGTTCTTC
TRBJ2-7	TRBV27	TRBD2	CASSPEWMAGAYEQYF	TGTGCCAGCAGTCCGGAATGGATGGCGGGAGCCTACGAGCAGTACTTC
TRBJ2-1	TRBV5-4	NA	CASSKPGAYNEQFF	TGTGCCAGCAGCAAGCCAGGGGCATACAATGAGCAGTTCTTC
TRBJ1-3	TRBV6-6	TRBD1	CASSYAGQGPGNTIYF	TGTGCCAGCAGTTACGCCGGACAGGGACCGGGAAACACCATATATTTT
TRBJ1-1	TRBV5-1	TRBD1	CASRDSNDRGTEAFF	TGCGCCAGCCGAGACTCAAACGACAGGGGCACTGAAGCTTTCTTT
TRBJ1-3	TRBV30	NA	CAWSRGSGNTIYF	TGTGCCTGGAGTAGAGGCTCTGGAAACACCATATATTTT
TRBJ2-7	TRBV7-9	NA	CASSLGRGPYEQYF	TGTGCCAGCAGCTTAGGCAGGGGACCCTACGAGCAGTACTTC
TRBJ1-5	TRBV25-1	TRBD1	CASSGTGNQPQHF	TGTGCCAGCAGTGGGACAGGGAATCAGCCCCAGCATTTT
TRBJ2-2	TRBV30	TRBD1	CACMGTGQAGELFF	TGTGCCTGTATGGGGACAGGCCAGGCCGGGGAGCTGTTTTTT
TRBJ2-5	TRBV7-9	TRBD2	CASSPGSSGRETQYF	TGTGCCAGCAGCCCTGGCTCCAGCGGGAGAGAGACCCAGTACTTC
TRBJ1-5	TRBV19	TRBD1	CASIGQGNGQPQHF	TGTGCCAGTATTGGACAGGGGAACGGCCAGCCCCAGCATTTT
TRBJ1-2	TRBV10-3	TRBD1	CAIGGTGGYGYTF	TGTGCCATCGGGGGGACAGGGGGTTATGGCTACACCTTC
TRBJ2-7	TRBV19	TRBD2	CASSNVPGRGSEQYF	TGTGCCAGTAGTAACGTTCCTGGGCGGGGGAGCGAGCAGTACTTC
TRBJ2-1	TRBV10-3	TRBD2	CAISEGRENKYNEQFF	TGTGCCATCAGTGAGGGGCGGGAGAATAAGTACAATGAGCAGTTCTTC
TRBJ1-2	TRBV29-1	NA	CSVEQGRDGYTF	TGCAGCGTTGAGCAGGGGCGGGATGGCTACACCTTC
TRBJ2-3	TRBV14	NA	CASSTEFTDTQYF	TGTGCCAGCAGCACAGAATTCACAGATACGCAGTATTTT
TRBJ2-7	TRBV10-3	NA	CAISDSLYEQYF	TGTGCCATCAGTGATTCCCTCTACGAGCAGTACTTC
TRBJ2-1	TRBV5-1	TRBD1	CASSYLQGSSYNEQFF	TGCGCCAGCAGCTACCTACAGGGGAGCTCCTACAATGAGCAGTTCTTC
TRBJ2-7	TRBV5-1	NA	CASSTSGYEQYF	TGCGCCAGCAGCACCTCGGGGTACGAGCAGTACTTC
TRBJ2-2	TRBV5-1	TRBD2	CASSSGLARTGQNTGELFF	TGCGCCAGCAGCTCGGGACTAGCGCGAACCGGGCAGAACACCGGGGAGCTGTTTTTT
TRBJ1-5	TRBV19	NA	CASKNRVNQPQHF	TGTGCCAGTAAGAACAGGGTTAACCAGCCCCAGCATTTT
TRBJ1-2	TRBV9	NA	CASSDRANYGYTF	TGTGCCAGCAGCGACAGGGCTAACTATGGCTACACCTTC
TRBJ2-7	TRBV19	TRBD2	CASSRHQSGRAQIYEQYF	TGTGCCAGTAGTAGACATCAAAGCGGGAGGGCCCAGATCTACGAGCAGTACTTC
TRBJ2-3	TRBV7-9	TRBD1	CASSQQGAATTDTQYF	TGTGCCAGCAGCCAACAGGGGGCAGCGACCACAGATACGCAGTATTTT
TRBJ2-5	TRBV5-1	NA	CASSRGETQYF	TGCGCCAGCAGCCGAGGAGAGACCCAGTACTTC
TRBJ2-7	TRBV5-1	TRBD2	CASRPGDPGLADIYEQYF	TGCGCCAGCAGGCCGGGGGACCCAGGACTAGCGGATATTTACGAGCAGTACTTC
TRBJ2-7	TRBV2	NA	CASSTDTVYEQYF	TGTGCCAGCAGTACGGACACGGTCTACGAGCAGTACTTC
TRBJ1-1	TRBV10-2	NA	CASKIGGGTEAFF	TGCGCCAGCAAGATAGGAGGAGGCACTGAAGCTTTCTTT
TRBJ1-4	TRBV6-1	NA	CASIQGATNEKLFF	TGTGCCAGCATCCAGGGTGCAACTAATGAAAAACTGTTTTTT
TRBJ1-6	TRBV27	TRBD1	CASSYSRQGAPSSPLHF	TGTGCCAGCAGTTACTCCCGACAGGGGGCGCCTTCCTCACCCCTCCACTTT
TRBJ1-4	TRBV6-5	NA	CASSPVSGGSEKLFF	TGTGCCAGCAGCCCCGTATCGGGGGGATCTGAAAAACTGTTTTTT
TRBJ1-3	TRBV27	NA	CASSATGPYSGNTIYF	TGTGCCAGCAGTGCAACAGGCCCTTATTCTGGAAACACCATATATTTT
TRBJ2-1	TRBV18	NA	CASSPIEGGSVF	TGTGCCAGCTCACCAATAGAGGGAGGTTCGGTCTTC
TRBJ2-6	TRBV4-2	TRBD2	CASSNSGRDSGANVLTF	TGTGCCAGCAGCAATAGCGGGAGAGACTCTGGGGCCAACGTCCTGACTTTC